Listed below are T cell receptor beta chains from one sample, sequenced in a study of a mutant IDH1 vaccine in newly diagnosed glioma. Produced via immunoSEQ multiplex PCR; TCRdb's table is partial and in-frame only. The sample records approximately 40,000 clones, 80% to 85% being singletons. Their antigens are not known. Sample: PBMCs, taken from a glioma patient whose treatment included an IDH1 peptide vaccine. The receptors originated from a man aged 40-55 years with glioma. The CDR3 runs from the conserved cysteine through the conserved F or W. The D gene is left open where the match is weak. Clone size is stated in some rows and not others, as once, few, many or a class when expanded.

cdr3_nt cdr3_aa v_call d_call clone_size j_call
TGTGCCAGCGCGCCGTATTCCTACAATGAGCAGTTCTTC CASAPYSYNEQFF TRBV2 NA NA TRBJ2-1
TGTGCCAGCAGCTTGTACGGGTTAAACTATGGCTACACCTTC CASSLYGLNYGYTF TRBV5-6 NA NA TRBJ1-2
TGTGCCAGCAGCAAAGTGACTAGGGACAGGGAGAGGTTAACTAATGAAAAACTGTTTTTT CASSKVTRDRERLTNEKLFF TRBV21-1 NA NA TRBJ1-4
TGCGCCAGCAGCTTGAATTGGGCTGGGGGAGATACGCAGTATTTT CASSLNWAGGDTQYF TRBV5-1 NA NA TRBJ2-3
TGTGCCAGTAGACACAGGGGGTTAAGCACAGATACGCAGTATTTT CASRHRGLSTDTQYF TRBV19 TRBD1 NA TRBJ2-3
TGTGCCAGTAGTATTCGACTAGCGGGACCCTCCTACGAGCAGTACTTC CASSIRLAGPSYEQYF TRBV19 TRBD2 NA TRBJ2-7
TGTGCCAGCAGCTTAGGGACAGATGGCTACACCTTC CASSLGTDGYTF TRBV7-9 NA NA TRBJ1-2
TGTGCCAGCAGGGGGGGACTAGCGGGACAACCGCCCCACGAGCAGTACTTC CASRGGLAGQPPHEQYF TRBV2 TRBD2 NA TRBJ2-7
TGTGCCAGCAGCTTAGACCACGAGCAGTACTTC CASSLDHEQYF TRBV7-9 NA NA TRBJ2-7
TGTGCCAGCAGTTACTCGAGGAGGGAGGCAGATACGCAGTATTTT CASSYSRREADTQYF TRBV6-5 NA once TRBJ2-3
TGCGCCAGCAGCCAAGACATGGCAGTGAACACTGAAGCTTTCTTT CASSQDMAVNTEAFF TRBV4-3 NA NA TRBJ1-1
TGTGCCAGTAGTATGGCGGGCAATGAGCAGTTCTTC CASSMAGNEQFF TRBV19 NA NA TRBJ2-1
TGTGCCACCAGCAGAGGCCCCCAGCGGGGTGACTACGAGCAGTACTTC CATSRGPQRGDYEQYF TRBV15 TRBD2 NA TRBJ2-7
TGCGCCAGCAGCTTCTACGGGACTAGCGGGTCTGATGAGCAGTTCTTC CASSFYGTSGSDEQFF TRBV5-1 TRBD2 NA TRBJ2-1
TGCGCCGCGGGGCCCTCTGGAAACACCATATATTTT CAAGPSGNTIYF TRBV6-6 NA few TRBJ1-3
TGCGCCAGCAGCTATTCAGAAAGGGGCACAGATACGCAGTATTTT CASSYSERGTDTQYF TRBV5-1 NA NA TRBJ2-3
TGCGCCAGCAGCTTAAGGGACAGTAATGAAAAACTGTTTTTT CASSLRDSNEKLFF TRBV5-1 TRBD1 few TRBJ1-4
TGCAGCGTTGAAAGCAGGGGAGACGGCTACGAGCAGTACTTC CSVESRGDGYEQYF TRBV29-1 NA NA TRBJ2-7
TGCGCCAGCAGCTTGGAACCTACGTCCATTCGGTACTTC CASSLEPTSIRYF TRBV5-1 NA NA TRBJ2-7
TGTGCCAGCAACTATGGTTTGAGCAATCAGCCCCAGCATTTT CASNYGLSNQPQHF TRBV5-5 NA once TRBJ1-5
TGTGCCAGCAGCTTGGAACTCGGGAGGTTGGCCTATGGCTACACCTTC CASSLELGRLAYGYTF TRBV5-4 NA NA TRBJ1-2
TGCAGCGTTCTACAGGGGGCCGGCTATGGCTACACCTTC CSVLQGAGYGYTF TRBV29-1 TRBD1 NA TRBJ1-2
TGCGCCAGCAGCCGACAATGGCCTGACAGGGGGGAGACCCAGTACTTC CASSRQWPDRGETQYF TRBV5-1 TRBD1 NA TRBJ2-5
TGTGCCAGCAGCAAGCAGGGGGTCGCAACTAATGAAAAACTGTTTTTT CASSKQGVATNEKLFF TRBV2 TRBD1 NA TRBJ1-4
TGTGCCATCAGTTGGACAGGGGGTGTCAACGAGCAGTACTTC CAISWTGGVNEQYF TRBV10-3 TRBD1 few TRBJ2-7
TGTGCCAGCAGCCCGACAGGGTACGAGCAGTACTTC CASSPTGYEQYF TRBV7-9 TRBD1 NA TRBJ2-7
TGTGCCAGCAGCCCGACGAACCAAGAGACCCAGTACTTC CASSPTNQETQYF TRBV7-9 NA NA TRBJ2-5
TGTGCCAGCAGTTACGCTGGGACATTTGGGCAGTTCTTC CASSYAGTFGQFF TRBV6-5 NA NA TRBJ2-1
TGCAGCGTAACCGGGACAGGGGCCTACAATGAGCAGTTCTTC CSVTGTGAYNEQFF TRBV29-1 TRBD1 few TRBJ2-1
TGTGCCAGCAGCTTAGCGGAGAACACTGAAGCTTTCTTT CASSLAENTEAFF TRBV7-6 NA once TRBJ1-1
TGTGCCAGCAGCTTGGACCCTCATAAGGAGCAGTACTTC CASSLDPHKEQYF TRBV5-4 NA NA TRBJ2-7
TGTGCCAGCAGCCGCCCTGGGACAGGGGTAGGAAACACCATATATTTT CASSRPGTGVGNTIYF TRBV14 TRBD1 NA TRBJ1-3
TGTGCCAGTAGTATCGCAGGGATCATGAACACTGAAGCTTTCTTT CASSIAGIMNTEAFF TRBV19 NA NA TRBJ1-1
TGCGCCAGCAGCGCCACTAGCGGGAGACACAATGAGCAGTTCTTC CASSATSGRHNEQFF TRBV4-1 TRBD2 NA TRBJ2-1
TGTGCCAGCAGTGCTAGGGCGGGGGAGCAGTACTTC CASSARAGEQYF TRBV7-2 NA NA TRBJ2-7
TGTGCCAGTGGAGGGCTAAATATCTACGAGCAGTACTTC CASGGLNIYEQYF TRBV10-3 NA NA TRBJ2-7
TGTGCCAGCAGTGGCCCGGGTTACGTGGCAGATACGCAGTATTTT CASSGPGYVADTQYF TRBV25-1 NA once TRBJ2-3
TGCGCCAGCAGCTTGCGGGGGAATCGAGAGACCCAGTACTTC CASSLRGNRETQYF TRBV5-1 NA NA TRBJ2-5
TGCGCCAGCAGCTTTAACATAGCGGGAACATCATCCTACGAGCAGTACTTC CASSFNIAGTSSYEQYF TRBV5-1 TRBD2 NA TRBJ2-7
TGTGCCAGCAGCCCTTTCCGGGGGGAGCAGTACTTC CASSPFRGEQYF TRBV2 NA NA TRBJ2-7
TGTGCCAGCAGCTTGGAATTAGCGGGGGATGAGCAGTACTTC CASSLELAGDEQYF TRBV5-4 TRBD2 few TRBJ2-7
TGTGCCAGCAGCTTAGCGGGCAACACTGAAGCTTTCTTT CASSLAGNTEAFF TRBV7-2 NA NA TRBJ1-1
TGCGCCAGCAGCCAAGTCGGCAGGCTCACTGAAGCTTTCTTT CASSQVGRLTEAFF TRBV4-3 NA NA TRBJ1-1
TGCGCCAGCAGCTTGTTCGCAGGCTCCTATGAGGCCCAGCATTTT CASSLFAGSYEAQHF TRBV5-1 NA NA TRBJ1-5
TGTGCCAGTAGTATAGGAAGGTCCTACGAGCAGTACTTC CASSIGRSYEQYF TRBV19 NA NA TRBJ2-7